The 13 T cell receptor beta chains reported below all come from one sample, sequenced in a study of T cell responses to AZD1222 COVID-19 vaccine. Clones were read by immunoSEQ multiplex PCR, and TCRdb kept only the in-frame ones, dropping some. The sample contains about 150,000 clones, more than 85% of which appear only once. Here the sequenced sample was peripheral blood, taken after recovery from COVID-19. Receptors originate from an adult who had recovered from COVID-19.

This chain's CDR3 is CASSSVGGELFF. CDR3 DNA sequence: TGTGCCAGCAGCTCCGTTGGGGGGGAGCTGTTTTTT. This sequence joins TRBV5-8 and TRBJ2-2; D gene uncertain. CDR3 size: 12 residues. The germline gives CDR1 SGHTS, CDR2 YDEGEE. With 3 bases removed from V and 8 bases from J, the gap between germline ends came to 8 bases.

The genes are TRBV13 and TRBJ2-3, with no clear D. The length of the CDR3 is 14 residues. From germline, CDR1 is PRHDT and CDR2 FYEKMQ (reference sequence). Deletions cut 3 bases from V and 1 base from J, with 8 bases between. The DNA for the CDR3 is TGTGCCAGCAGCTTTCAGCAGCGCACAGATACGCAGTATTTT. Protein sequence: CASSFQQRTDTQYF.

The CDR3: CASSFGDTGNTIYF. CDR3 nucleotide sequence: TGTGCCAGCAGCTTCGGGGATACGGGAAACACCATATATTTT. This chain links TRBV7-8 with TRBJ1-3; D remains unclear. Trimming pared 3 bases from V and 4 bases from J, leaving 10 bases between. Germline CDR1 is SGHVS and CDR2 is FQNEAQ. This CDR3 has 14 amino acids.

The chain has TRBV13 and TRBJ2-3; D gene ambiguous. Germline CDR1 is PRHDT and CDR2 is FYEKMQ (reference sequence). V lost 5 bases and J 5 bases, leaving 14 bases between the germline ends. The CDR3 has 14 residues. CDR3 region: CASSLGLSGDTQYF. The CDR3 nucleotides are TGTGCCAGCAGCCTCGGGCTTTCTGGAGATACGCAGTATTTT.

CDR3 region: CAIGGYNMNTEAFF. In DNA form, the CDR3 reads TGTGCCATCGGGGGGTACAACATGAACACTGAAGCTTTCTTT. The chain links TRBV10-3 to TRBJ1-1; the D gene is possibly TRBD1 (5 bases). The CDR3 is made up of 14 amino acids. Germline values: CDR1 ENHRY, CDR2 SYGVKD. V dropped 8 bases and J dropped 0 bases, with 13 bases sitting between them.

The chain recombines TRBV9 with TRBJ2-1; no clear D gene. The V gene's germline CDR1 is SGDLS and CDR2 YYNGEE. Trimming pared 4 bases from V and 1 base from J, leaving 9 bases between. The CDR3 loop spans 14 amino acids. The CDR3 reads CASSPQGSYNEQFF. The CDR3, as DNA: TGTGCCAGCAGCCCCCAAGGATCCTACAATGAGCAGTTCTTC.

Worth noting for this clone: The DNA is left out, because the CDR3 cannot be placed on it with certainty; the CDR3 is given as TCRdb lists it. The V and J genes are TRBV18 and TRBJ2-5; the table gives TRBD2 as D, unverified against the DNA. Germline CDR1 is KGHSH and CDR2 is LQKENI. The CDR3 is 13 amino acids in total, end residues counted. The CDR3: CASSLLERETQYF.

V is TRBV20-1 and J is TRBJ2-2; no clear D. V was shortened by 5 bases and J by 4 bases, with 5 bases between the two germline ends. The V gene's germline CDR1 is DFQATT and CDR2 SNEGSKA (reference sequence). This CDR3 has 11 amino acids. The CDR3 spells CSAQVTGELFF. The CDR3 DNA reads TGCAGTGCTCAGGTCACCGGGGAGCTGTTTTTT.

This chain uses TRBV4-2 with TRBJ1-5; no clear D. Per germline, CDR1 LGHNA and CDR2 YNFKEQ. The V gene lost 4 bases and the J gene lost 5 bases, with 12 bases spanning the gap. The CDR3 sequence is 14 residues long. The CDR3 nucleotides are TGTGCCAGCAGCCGGTATACGAAAGATCAGCCCCAGCATTTT. It translates to CASSRYTKDQPQHF.

This clone was picked up a small number of times. The chain couples TRBV12-3 or TRBV12-4 to TRBJ1-5; D perhaps matches TRBD1 (5 bases). Deletions cut 4 bases from V and 5 bases from J, with 9 bases between. CDR3 length equals 13 residues. For the CDR3, the DNA is TGTGCCAGCAGTTGGACAATAGATCAGCCCCAGCATTTT. Its protein product is CASSWTIDQPQHF.

The V call is TRBV3-1 (or the pseudogene TRBV3-2), the J call TRBJ2-7; D not resolved. V was cut by 0 bases and J by 0 bases, with 9 bases left in between. CDR3 size: 15 residues. Germline V gives CDR1 LGHDT, CDR2 YNNKEL (reference sequence). CDR3 loop: CASSQDWQSSYEQYF. The CDR3 DNA sequence: TGTGCCAGCAGCCAAGACTGGCAGTCCTCCTACGAGCAGTACTTC.

The chain joins TRBV7-9 to TRBJ1-5; no definite D call. V lost 2 bases, J lost 7 bases, and 9 bases lay in between. Germline values: CDR1 SEHNR, CDR2 FQNEAQ (reference sequence). This CDR3 spans 13 amino acids. The CDR3 DNA sequence: TGTGCCAGCAGCTTATCAGATAGACAGCCCCAGCATTTT. Amino acid sequence: CASSLSDRQPQHF.

V and J are TRBV5-1 and TRBJ1-4; possibly TRBD1 for D (6 bases). The germline V gene encodes CDR1 SGHRS and CDR2 YFSETQ. The CDR3 totals 14 residues. Trimming stripped 1 base from V and 4 bases from J, with 8 bases between. As DNA, the CDR3 is TGCGCCAGCAGCTTGACAGGGTATAATGAAAAACTGTTTTTT. Translating gives CASSLTGYNEKLFF.